This is a list of T cell receptor beta chains from one sample in a study of CD8 T cells in ankylosing spondylitis. TCRdb recomputed calls from the 5' RACE reads with MiXCR, one row per CDR3 protein. The top ten clones hold about 0.89% of a sample with under 550,000 distinct CDR3 sequences, roughly 26% of them seen once. Sequencing input: blood, either unsorted or a sorted T cell fraction (not recorded which). These receptors all stem from a male donor with ankylosing spondylitis. Each CDR3 is given with its conserved first and last residue. Fields, in order: J gene, V gene, D gene, clone size, CDR3 DNA, CDR3 protein. A D gene is named only where the DNA matches it firmly. Expanded clones get a size class; other rows say once, few or many, or leave the size out.

TRBJ2-2 | TRBV5-6 | TRBD1 | few | TGTGCCAGCAGCCGGTTGGACAGGGTGAACACCGGGGAGCTGTTTTTT | CASSRLDRVNTGELFF
TRBJ2-1 | TRBV5-1 | TRBD2 | - | TGCGCCAGCAGCGTCGCGCTAGCGGGAGTCAAGGACAATGAGCAGTTCTTC | CASSVALAGVKDNEQFF
TRBJ1-3 | TRBV7-9 | TRBD1 | - | TGTGCCAGCAGCTCTTCGGGACAGAGCTCTGGAAACACCATATATTTT | CASSSSGQSSGNTIYF
TRBJ1-4 | TRBV12-3/TRBV12-4 | - | - | TGTGCCAGCAGCCAGACCGAAAAACTGTTTTTT | CASSQTEKLFF
TRBJ2-7 | TRBV11-2 | TRBD1 | few | TGTGCCAGCAGCTTAGATTCGGACAGGGGTAGGAACGAGCAGTACTTC | CASSLDSDRGRNEQYF
TRBJ1-4 | TRBV20-1 | - | few | TGCAGTGCTAGAGAGTTTGGGGGGCTCAATGAAAAACTGTTTTTT | CSAREFGGLNEKLFF
TRBJ2-1 | TRBV12-3/TRBV12-4 | TRBD2 | - | TGTGCCAGCAGCCCGGGACTAGCGAGGTATGAGCAGTTCTTC | CASSPGLARYEQFF
TRBJ1-1 | TRBV3-1 | - | - | TGTGCCAGCAGGCAAGGCGGCACCCTGAACACTGAAGCTTTCTTT | CASRQGGTLNTEAFF
TRBJ1-2 | TRBV4-2 | TRBD1 | many | TGTGCCAGCAGCCCGGAATCCGGGACAGGGGGCCGTGGCTACACCTTC | CASSPESGTGGRGYTF
TRBJ1-5 | TRBV2 | - | few | TGTGCCAGCAGTGAAAAAGAGGTCCGGGGGCAGCAGCCCCAGCATTTT | CASSEKEVRGQQPQHF
TRBJ1-5 | TRBV6-2/TRBV6-3 | - | - | TGTGCCAGCAGTGCGCCTCCCAGGGGAAATCAGCCCCAGCATTTT | CASSAPPRGNQPQHF
TRBJ2-1 | TRBV12-3/TRBV12-4 | TRBD2 | many | TGTGCCAGCAGTCCAGGACTAGCGGGATCATACCGAGGTTGGTTCTTC | CASSPGLAGSYRGWFF
TRBJ2-7 | TRBV5-1 | - | few | TGCGCCAGCAGCTTGGGGACAGAATCCTACGAGCAGTACTTC | CASSLGTESYEQYF
TRBJ2-1 | TRBV3-1 | TRBD2 | - | TGTGCCAGCTCTACCCGCCTAGCGGGAGGGCCGGGGTACAATGAGCAGTTCTTC | CASSTRLAGGPGYNEQFF
TRBJ2-3 | TRBV24-1 | - | few | TGTGCCACCAGTGACCGGACGAAGACAGATACGCAGTATTTT | CATSDRTKTDTQYF
TRBJ2-1 | TRBV25-1 | TRBD1 | few | TGTGCCAGCTGGGACAGCCGCCCTTTAGGGTACTACAATGAGCAGTTCTTC | CASWDSRPLGYYNEQFF
TRBJ2-4 | TRBV20-1 | - | - | TGCAGTGCCGTAGGGGGGGGGAGAAACATTCAGTACTTC | CSAVGGGRNIQYF
TRBJ1-2 | TRBV6-1 | TRBD1 | - | TGTGCCAGCAGGAGCCCCGGGACAGGCTATGGCTACACCTTC | CASRSPGTGYGYTF
TRBJ1-2 | TRBV20-1 | - | few | TGCAGTGCAAGAGATCGGGGTTATGGCTACACCTTC | CSARDRGYGYTF
TRBJ2-7 | TRBV3-1 | TRBD2 | few | TGTGCCAGCAGCCAACGTGCAACTAGCGGGAGTTACGAGCAGTACTTC | CASSQRATSGSYEQYF
TRBJ1-1 | TRBV20-1 | - | few | TGCAGTGCCGCCCCTCACATGAACACTGAAGCTTTCTTT | CSAAPHMNTEAFF
TRBJ2-7 | TRBV6-2/TRBV6-3 | - | few | TGTGCCAGCAGTTACTCCGGGACCCGCTACGAGCAGTACTTC | CASSYSGTRYEQYF
TRBJ1-5 | TRBV5-1 | - | few | TGCGCCAGCAGCCCCTCGGGCCAATATAGCAATCAGCCCCAGCATTTT | CASSPSGQYSNQPQHF
TRBJ2-6 | TRBV20-1 | - | few | TGCAGTGCTAGAGCGGTAGGGGGAAGGTCTGGGGCCAACGTCCTGACTTTC | CSARAVGGRSGANVLTF
TRBJ1-5 | TRBV6-1 | TRBD1 | few | TGTGCCAGCAGCGGACAGGGTGATCAGCCCCAGCATTTT | CASSGQGDQPQHF
TRBJ2-1 | TRBV20-1 | TRBD1 | - | TGCAGTGCTACAGGGGGCAATGAGCAGTTCTTC | CSATGGNEQFF
TRBJ2-1 | TRBV5-1 | - | - | TGCGCCAGCAGCTTGGACTCCTATTCTGAGCAGTTCTTC | CASSLDSYSEQFF
TRBJ2-3 | TRBV24-1 | - | few | TGTGCCACCAGTGATGTGCTCGGAGGGGATCCAGATACGCAGTATTTT | CATSDVLGGDPDTQYF
TRBJ2-4 | TRBV14 | - | - | TGTGCCAGCAGCCAAGAGGGTGGAGGTGATCTAAAAAACATTCAGTACTTC | CASSQEGGGDLKNIQYF
TRBJ1-6 | TRBV7-8 | - | - | TGTGCCAGCAGCCTCGCCGGGTCCTTGGGGAATTCACCCCTCCACTTT | CASSLAGSLGNSPLHF
TRBJ2-3 | TRBV7-2 | - | - | TGTGCCAGCAGCTTAGCCCGCGGAGGGGGCACAGATACGCAGTATTTT | CASSLARGGGTDTQYF
TRBJ2-6 | TRBV5-1 | - | - | TGCGCCAGCAGCTTGGAGGCAGTTCTCCTCTCTGGGGCCAACGTCCTGACTTTC | CASSLEAVLLSGANVLTF
TRBJ2-1 | TRBV7-6 | - | - | TGTGCCAGCAGCGTACCCCACGGGGGCAATGAGCAGTTCTTC | CASSVPHGGNEQFF
TRBJ2-1 | TRBV24-1 | - | few | TGTGCCACCAGTGACTGGGTCGGCAGGGGAGGTGAGCAGTTCTTC | CATSDWVGRGGEQFF
TRBJ2-1 | TRBV5-1 | - | few | TGCGCCAGCAGGGTCCAGGGGCCCGACAATGAGCAGTTCTTC | CASRVQGPDNEQFF
TRBJ2-1 | TRBV11-3 | TRBD1 | few | TGTGCCAGCAGCCCGGACAGGACTTGGCAGTTCTTC | CASSPDRTWQFF